This passage covers 17 T cell receptor beta chains from one sample sequenced in a study of blood T cell repertoires in COVID-19. This table comes from immunoSEQ multiplex PCR, and its TCRdb copy is limited to in-frame clones, with some not included. The sample includes fewer than 500,000 clones, roughly 89% of them seen just once. Sequenced input: peripheral blood. Receptor source: a woman in her twenties or thirties with acute or convalescent COVID-19.

CDR3 DNA: TGTGCCAGCAGCTCGACTAGCGGGGGCGTCTACAATGAGCAGTTCTTC. This translates into CASSSTSGGVYNEQFF. V usage is TRBV7-3 and J usage is TRBJ2-1, with 12 bases aligning to TRBD2. The length of the CDR3 is 16 residues. Germline loops: CDR1 SGHTA, CDR2 FQGTGA. J lost 3 bases, V lost 4 bases, and 4 bases had no gene match.

The V and J genes are TRBV7-9 and TRBJ2-3, with 7 nucleotides matching TRBD2. V trimming: 5 bases; J trimming: 10 bases; junction bases outside the gene matches: 9. Germline V CDR1 and CDR2: SEHNR, FQNEAQ (reference sequence). The CDR3 is made up of 13 amino acids. The CDR3 loop is CASSPSTAGAQYF. DNA for the CDR3: TGTGCCAGCAGCCCCAGTACGGCGGGGGCGCAGTATTTT. Complete variable domain (other parts from reference TRBV7-9 and TRBJ2-3): DTGVSQNPRHKITKRGQNVTFRCDPISEHNRLYWYRQTLGQGPEFLTYFQNEAQLEKSRLLSDRFSAERPKGSFSTLEIQRTEQGDSAMYLCASSPSTAGAQYFGPGTRLTVL.

A single count supports this clone. The genes are TRBV11-2 and TRBJ2-3; 8 nucleotides match TRBD1. CDR1 SGHAT and CDR2 FQNNGV come from the germline V gene. V gave up 1 base and J gave up 6 bases; unmatched junction bases: 3. The CDR3 loop spans 14 amino acids. CDR3 coding DNA: TGTGCCAGCAGCTTAGGGACAGGGTCGGATACGCAGTATTTT. This translates into CASSLGTGSDTQYF.

This chain connects TRBV28 to TRBJ1-2; TRBD1 matches 9 bases. With 3 bases clipped from V and 4 bases from J, the junction kept 6 bases outside the gene matches. This CDR3 has 15 amino acids. The germline V gene encodes CDR1 MDHEN and CDR2 SYDVKM. As DNA, the CDR3 is TGTGCCAGCAGTTTGACGACAGGGGGTGCCTATGGCTACACCTTC. Its translation: CASSLTTGGAYGYTF.

CDR3 sequence: CATSREWDITQPQHF. The DNA for the CDR3 is TGTGCCACCAGCAGAGAGTGGGACATCACGCAGCCCCAGCATTTT. This chain links TRBV15 with TRBJ1-5; TRBD1 is a possible D gene (6 bases). Trimming removed 0 bases at V and 7 bases at J, with 13 bases between. Germline V gene lookup returns CDR1 LNHNV and CDR2 YYDKDF (reference sequence). The CDR3 spans 15 residues.

The genes are TRBV25-1 and TRBJ1-2; TRBD1 matches 8 bases. Germline trimming cut 4 bases from V and 9 bases from J; bases unmatched to any gene: 10. Germline V gene sequence: CDR1 MGHDK, CDR2 SYGVNS. The CDR3 totals 14 residues. Written as DNA, the CDR3 is TGTGCCAGCAGTGTCACAGGGGGAATAGGGCGCTACACCTTC. This encodes CASSVTGGIGRYTF.

This chain uses TRBV2 with TRBJ1-5, with D hard to call. In germline, CDR1 is SNHLY, CDR2 FYNNEI. The CDR3 is 17 residues long. V lost 3 bases to trimming and J lost 0 bases, with 15 bases between them. CDR3: CASSDRRVPSSNQPQHF. The CDR3 DNA follows: TGTGCCAGCAGTGATCGCCGGGTCCCGAGTAGCAATCAGCCCCAGCATTTT.

This clone occurred once. V and J are TRBV6-6 and TRBJ1-2; D is perhaps TRBD1 (6 bases). With 0 bases removed from V and 4 bases from J, the gap between germline ends came to 12 bases. Germline V gene sequence: CDR1 MNHNY, CDR2 SVGAGI (reference sequence). The CDR3 consists of 15 residues. The CDR3 nucleotides read TGTGCCAGCAGTTACTCCGGCGGACAGCGCTATGGCTACACCTTC. As protein: CASSYSGGQRYGYTF.

The V and J genes are TRBV10-3 and TRBJ1-1, with a possible D match to TRBD1 (5 bases). This CDR3 is built from 15 residues. Germline assignment: CDR1 ENHRY and CDR2 SYGVKD. Trimming left V 7 bases short and J 6 bases short, with 21 bases between. In nucleotides, the CDR3 is TGTGCCATCACCCTCCGGAGGGAAGGGGTCGCTGAAGCTTTCTTT. It specifies CAITLRREGVAEAFF.

V is TRBV15 and J is TRBJ1-2, with D perhaps TRBD1 (6 bases). Per the germline V gene, CDR1 is LNHNV and CDR2 is YYDKDF (reference sequence). This CDR3 has 15 amino acids. Trimming removed 1 base at V and 2 bases at J, with 11 bases between. The CDR3 here is CATSRATGQNYGYTF. CDR3 coding DNA: TGTGCCACCAGCAGAGCGACAGGCCAAAACTATGGCTACACCTTC. Drawing the rest from reference TRBV15 and TRBJ1-2, the complete variable domain is DAMVIQNPRYQVTQFGKPVTLSCSQTLNHNVMYWYQQKSSQAPKLLFHYYDKDFNNEADTPDNFQSRRPNTSFCFLDIRSPGLGDTAMYLCATSRATGQNYGYTFGSGTRLTVV.

V usage is TRBV2 and J usage is TRBJ2-3, with 7 positions matching TRBD1. This CDR3 is 15 amino acids long. Trimming took 6 bases from V and 3 from J; bases not matched to a gene: 9. In germline, CDR1 is SNHLY, CDR2 FYNNEI. The CDR3 nucleotides read TGTGCCAGCAGCTCACAGGGGATGGAGACAGATACGCAGTATTTT. This translates into CASSSQGMETDTQYF.

With respect to this clone: At the DNA level, this CDR3 is encoded by other sequences in the same sample as well. Here the CDR3 reads CASSRGGTDTQYF. The CDR3 region has the DNA TGCGCCAGCAGTCGGGGGGGTACAGATACGCAGTATTTT. The chain uses TRBV5-1 and TRBJ2-3; 8 bases are shared with TRBD2. CDR3 length: 13 amino acids. With 5 bases clipped from V and 3 bases from J, the junction kept 2 bases outside the gene matches. Looked up from germline, CDR1 is SGHRS and CDR2 is YFSETQ.

This clone was detected once. The CDR3 nucleotides read TGCGCCAGCAGGGGGGCCCGCTACGAGCAGTACTTC. This encodes CASRGARYEQYF. The chain employs TRBV5-1 and TRBJ2-7; possible D gene TRBD1, 6 bases. The CDR3 has 12 amino acids. Germline CDR1 SGHRS, CDR2 YFSETQ. Trimming removed 5 bases at V and 3 bases at J, with 9 bases between.

This clone was found once. This chain connects TRBV4-1 to TRBJ2-1; 10 nucleotides agree with TRBD2. The CDR3 runs 17 residues. In germline, CDR1 is MGHRA, CDR2 YSYEKL. The trim removed 8 bases at V and 1 base at J, leaving 11 bases unmatched. The DNA of the CDR3 is TGCGCCAGCCGCGGACTAGCGGAAAGAATATCCTACAATGAGCAGTTCTTC. Translating it yields CASRGLAERISYNEQFF.

The table lists this clone with a count of one. The chain carries TRBV5-1 and TRBJ1-1; 11 bases fit TRBD1. V shed 4 bases and J 5 bases; nucleotides not matched to a gene: 7. Germline CDR1 and CDR2: SGHRS and YFSETQ. CDR3 length equals 15 residues. The CDR3 is CASSPLDRGPTEAFF. The CDR3 DNA reads TGCGCCAGCAGCCCATTGGACAGGGGGCCGACTGAAGCTTTCTTT.

The chain has TRBV2 and TRBJ2-3; a possible D gene is TRBD2 (6 bases). V was pared by 9 bases and J by 0 bases, with 10 bases between. Germline CDR1 SNHLY, CDR2 FYNNEI. The CDR3 covers 13 residues. The CDR3 sequence: CASLAESTDTQYF. For the CDR3, the DNA is TGTGCCAGTTTAGCGGAGAGCACAGATACGCAGTATTTT.

This clone was counted a single time. The gene calls are TRBV20-1 and TRBJ1-5, with D unclear. Germline V CDR1 and CDR2: DFQATT, SNEGSKA (reference sequence). Trimming left V 3 bases short and J 0 bases short, with 9 bases between. The length of the CDR3 is 14 residues. CDR3 protein: CSASSVNSNQPQHF. The CDR3 DNA reads as TGCAGTGCTAGTTCCGTTAATAGCAATCAGCCCCAGCATTTT.